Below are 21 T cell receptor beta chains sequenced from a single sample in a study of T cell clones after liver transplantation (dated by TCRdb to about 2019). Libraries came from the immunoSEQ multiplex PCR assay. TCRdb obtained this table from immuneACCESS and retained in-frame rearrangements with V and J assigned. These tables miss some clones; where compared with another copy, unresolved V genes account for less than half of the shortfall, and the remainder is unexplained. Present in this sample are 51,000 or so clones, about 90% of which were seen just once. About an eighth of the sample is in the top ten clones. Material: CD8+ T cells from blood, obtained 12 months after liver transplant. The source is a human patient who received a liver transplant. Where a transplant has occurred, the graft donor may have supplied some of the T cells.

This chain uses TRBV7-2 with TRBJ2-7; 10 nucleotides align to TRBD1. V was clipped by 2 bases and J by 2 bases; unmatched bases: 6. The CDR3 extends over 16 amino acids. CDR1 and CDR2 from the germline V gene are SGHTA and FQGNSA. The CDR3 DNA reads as TGTGCCAGCAGCTTACTGTCCGGGACAGGGGCCTACGAGCAGTACTTC. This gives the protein CASSLLSGTGAYEQYF.

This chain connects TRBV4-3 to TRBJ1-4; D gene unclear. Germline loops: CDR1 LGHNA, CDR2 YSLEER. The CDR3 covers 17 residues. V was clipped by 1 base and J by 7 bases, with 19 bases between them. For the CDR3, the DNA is TGCGCCAGCAGCCAAGGCGAAGGAGGCGAACGGAGTGAAAAACTGTTTTTT. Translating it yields CASSQGEGGERSEKLFF.

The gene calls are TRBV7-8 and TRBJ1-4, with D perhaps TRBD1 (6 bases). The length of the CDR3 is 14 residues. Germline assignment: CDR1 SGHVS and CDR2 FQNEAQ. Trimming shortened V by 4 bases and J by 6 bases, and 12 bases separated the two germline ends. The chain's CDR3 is CASSSTGRDEKLFF. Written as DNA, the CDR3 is TGTGCCAGCAGCTCGACAGGTCGGGATGAAAAACTGTTTTTT.

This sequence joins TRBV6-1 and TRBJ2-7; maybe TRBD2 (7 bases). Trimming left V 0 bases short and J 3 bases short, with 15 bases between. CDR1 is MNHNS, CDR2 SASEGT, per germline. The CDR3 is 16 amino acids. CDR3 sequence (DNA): TGTGCCAGCAGTGAAGCAGGGGGGGAGGGGTTCTACGAGCAGTACTTC. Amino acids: CASSEAGGEGFYEQYF.

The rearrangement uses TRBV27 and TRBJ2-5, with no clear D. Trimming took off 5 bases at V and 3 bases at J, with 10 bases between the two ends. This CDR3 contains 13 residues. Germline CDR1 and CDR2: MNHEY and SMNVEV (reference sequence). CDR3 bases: TGTGCCAGCAGTCTCCTGGGGAAAGAGACCCAGTACTTC. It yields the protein CASSLLGKETQYF.

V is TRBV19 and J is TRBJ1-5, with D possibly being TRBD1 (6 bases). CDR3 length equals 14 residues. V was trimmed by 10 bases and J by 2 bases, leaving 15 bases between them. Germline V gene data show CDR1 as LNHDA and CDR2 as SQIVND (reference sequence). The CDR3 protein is CAIATGGGNQPQHF. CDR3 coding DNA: TGTGCCATCGCGACAGGTGGGGGCAATCAGCCCCAGCATTTT.

The CDR3 DNA reads TGTGCCAGTAGTTACGGGGGAGAAGAGCAGTACTTC. Translated: CASSYGGEEQYF. The rearrangement joins TRBV19 to TRBJ2-7; D is perhaps TRBD2 (6 bases). The V gene's germline CDR1 is LNHDA and CDR2 SQIVND (reference sequence). The V gene lost 5 bases and the J gene lost 7 bases, with 12 bases spanning the gap. CDR3 length: 12 amino acids.

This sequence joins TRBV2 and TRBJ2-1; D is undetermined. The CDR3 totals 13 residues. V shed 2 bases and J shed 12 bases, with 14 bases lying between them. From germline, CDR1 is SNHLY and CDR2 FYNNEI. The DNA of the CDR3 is TGTGCCAGCAGTGAACCGGGCTTATGGGGGCAGTTCTTC. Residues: CASSEPGLWGQFF.

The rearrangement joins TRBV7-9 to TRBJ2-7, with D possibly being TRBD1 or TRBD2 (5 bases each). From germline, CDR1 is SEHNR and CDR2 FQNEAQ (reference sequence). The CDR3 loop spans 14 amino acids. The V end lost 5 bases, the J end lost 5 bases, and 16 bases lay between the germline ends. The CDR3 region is CASSPQQGRDEQYF. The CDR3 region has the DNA TGTGCCAGCAGCCCACAGCAGGGACGGGACGAGCAGTACTTC.

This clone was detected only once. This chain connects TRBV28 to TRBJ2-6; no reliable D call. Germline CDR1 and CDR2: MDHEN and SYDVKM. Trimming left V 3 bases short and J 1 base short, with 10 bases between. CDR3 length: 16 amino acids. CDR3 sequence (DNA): TGTGCCAGCAGTTTTGTTATCGGGTCTGGGGCCAACGTCCTGACTTTC. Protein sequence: CASSFVIGSGANVLTF.

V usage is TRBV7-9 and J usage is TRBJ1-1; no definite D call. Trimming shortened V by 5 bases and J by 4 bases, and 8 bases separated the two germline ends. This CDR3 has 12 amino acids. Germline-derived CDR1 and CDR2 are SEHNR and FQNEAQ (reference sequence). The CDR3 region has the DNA TGTGCCAGCAGCCTCGGGAGCACTGAAGCTTTCTTT. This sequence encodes CASSLGSTEAFF.

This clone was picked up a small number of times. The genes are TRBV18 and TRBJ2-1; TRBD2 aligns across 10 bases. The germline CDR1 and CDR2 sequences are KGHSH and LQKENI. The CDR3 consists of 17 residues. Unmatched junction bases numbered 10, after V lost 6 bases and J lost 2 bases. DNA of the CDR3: TGTGCCAGCTCCCCTAGACTAGCGGGCTACACCTACAATGAGCAGTTCTTC. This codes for CASSPRLAGYTYNEQFF.

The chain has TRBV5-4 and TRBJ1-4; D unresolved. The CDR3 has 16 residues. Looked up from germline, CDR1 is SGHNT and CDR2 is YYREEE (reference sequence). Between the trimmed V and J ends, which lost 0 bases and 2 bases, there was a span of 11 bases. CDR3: CASSLEREGTNEKLFF. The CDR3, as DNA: TGTGCCAGCAGCTTGGAAAGAGAAGGGACTAATGAAAAACTGTTTTTT. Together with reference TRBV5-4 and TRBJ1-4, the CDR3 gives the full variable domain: ETGVTQSPTHLIKTRGQQVTLRCSSQSGHNTVSWYQQALGQGPQFIFQYYREEENGRGNFPPRFSGLQFPNYSSELNVNALELDDSALYLCASSLEREGTNEKLFFGSGTQLSVL.

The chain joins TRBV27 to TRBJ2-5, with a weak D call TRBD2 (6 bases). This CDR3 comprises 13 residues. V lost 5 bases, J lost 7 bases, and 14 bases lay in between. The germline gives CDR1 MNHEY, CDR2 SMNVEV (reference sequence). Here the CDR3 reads CASSPWGDGTQYF. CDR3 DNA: TGTGCCAGCAGTCCGTGGGGGGATGGGACCCAGTACTTC.

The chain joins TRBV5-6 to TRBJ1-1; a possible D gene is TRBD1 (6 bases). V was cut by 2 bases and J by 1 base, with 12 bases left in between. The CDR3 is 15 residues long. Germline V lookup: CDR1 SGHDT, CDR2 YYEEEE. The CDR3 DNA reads TGTGCCAGCAGCTTCAGGGCAGGGGCGAACACTGAAGCTTTCTTT. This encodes CASSFRAGANTEAFF.

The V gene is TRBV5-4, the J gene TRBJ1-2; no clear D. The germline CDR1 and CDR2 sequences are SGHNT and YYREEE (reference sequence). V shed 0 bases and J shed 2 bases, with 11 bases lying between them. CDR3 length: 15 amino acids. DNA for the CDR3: TGTGCCAGCAGCTTGGCCCGTGGAGGGAACTATGGCTACACCTTC. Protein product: CASSLARGGNYGYTF.

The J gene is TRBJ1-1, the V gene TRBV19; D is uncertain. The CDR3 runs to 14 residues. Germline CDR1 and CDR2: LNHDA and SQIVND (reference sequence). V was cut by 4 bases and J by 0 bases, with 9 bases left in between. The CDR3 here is CASSRGVMNTEAFF. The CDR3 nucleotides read TGTGCCAGTAGTAGGGGAGTGATGAACACTGAAGCTTTCTTT.

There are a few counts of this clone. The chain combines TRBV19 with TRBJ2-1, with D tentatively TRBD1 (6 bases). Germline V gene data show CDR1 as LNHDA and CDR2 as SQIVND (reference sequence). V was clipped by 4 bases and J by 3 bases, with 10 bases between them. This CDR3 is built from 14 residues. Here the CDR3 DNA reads TGTGCCAGTAGTAACGAGGACAGCTACAATGAGCAGTTCTTC. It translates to CASSNEDSYNEQFF. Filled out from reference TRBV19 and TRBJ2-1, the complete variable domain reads DGGITQSPKYLFRKEGQNVTLSCEQNLNHDAMYWYRQDPGQGLRLIYYSQIVNDFQKGDIAEGYSVSREKKESFPLTVTSAQKNPTAFYLCASSNEDSYNEQFFGPGTRLTVL.

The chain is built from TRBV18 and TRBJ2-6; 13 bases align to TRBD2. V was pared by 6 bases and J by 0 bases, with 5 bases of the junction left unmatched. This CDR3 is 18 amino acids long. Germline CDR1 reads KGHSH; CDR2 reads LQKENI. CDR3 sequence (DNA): TGTGCCAGCTCCTGGACTAGCGGGAGTTCCTCTGGGGCCAACGTCCTGACTTTC. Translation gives CASSWTSGSSSGANVLTF.

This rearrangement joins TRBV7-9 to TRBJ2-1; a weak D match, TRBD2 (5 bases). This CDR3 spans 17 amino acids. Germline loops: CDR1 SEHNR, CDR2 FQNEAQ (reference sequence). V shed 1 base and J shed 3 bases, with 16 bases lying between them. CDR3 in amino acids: CASSLGTPVGDYNEQFF. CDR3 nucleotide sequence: TGTGCCAGCAGCTTAGGGACTCCCGTCGGGGACTACAATGAGCAGTTCTTC.

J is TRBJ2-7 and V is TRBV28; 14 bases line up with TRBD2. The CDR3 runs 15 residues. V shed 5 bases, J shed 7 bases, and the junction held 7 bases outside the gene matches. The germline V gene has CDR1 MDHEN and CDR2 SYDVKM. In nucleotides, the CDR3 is TGTGCCAGCAGTGAGGGACTAGCGGGAGTTTTGGAGCAGTACTTC. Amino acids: CASSEGLAGVLEQYF.